The present TCR beta chain was sequenced within a study of human T cells and chemical hapten exposure. Study in general: The study sensitized with 2% DPC on a 2 cm by 2 cm patch of upper inner arm skin.

From the RACE reads, TCRdb called clonotypes with MiXCR, one entry per CDR3 protein. This sample has about 80,000 distinct CDR3 sequences, with 13% to 15% found just once. Time point here: pre-sensitization, week 0. The treatment here: therapeutic diphenylcyclopropenone sensitization with weekly scalp DPC. Per germline, CDR1 DFQATT and CDR2 SNEGSKA (reference sequence). Trimming left V 5 bases short and J 7 bases short, with 11 bases between. The CDR3 extends over 12 amino acids. General study findings and limits: DPC sensitization produced no change in TCRs with frequency above 1 in 1000.

As for this clonotype: What it recognizes is unknown.

This sample comprised whole blood, obtained in connection with sensitization to the hapten diphenylcyclopropenone (DPC). The chain joins TRBV20-1 to TRBJ2-2; perhaps TRBD1 as D (5 bases). This clonotype was sampled from a woman in her forties or fifties with alopecia areata. Some clones in this sample may be carry-over from other donors' samples. CDR3 amino acids: CSALQGDGELFF. DNA of the CDR3: TGCAGTGCTCTTCAGGGCGACGGGGAGCTGTTTTTT.